This paragraph reports one T cell receptor beta chain. The sample originates from a study of Ad26.COV2.S vaccination and SARS-CoV-2 variants. Looking at the study overall: Each vaccinee took Ad26.COV2.S intramuscularly, once or twice 56 days apart.

Libraries were prepared by immunoSEQ multiplex PCR; TCRdb keeps only in-frame clonotypes and omits some of them. The sample records about 500,000 clones, about nine tenths being singletons. The CDR3 runs 16 residues. V was trimmed by 2 bases and J by 0 bases, leaving 12 bases between them. Germline V gene sequence: CDR1 SGHRS, CDR2 YFSETQ. Described treatment: around 19 received Ad26.COV2.S at low or high dose, single or two shots; 5 received placebo; per-sample allocation not given. The samples date from day 63 after the first vaccine or placebo injection. The sequence was obtained from a person aged 18-65 years who received the Ad26.COV2.S COVID-19 vaccine or a placebo. The V gene is TRBV5-1, the J gene TRBJ2-1; perhaps TRBD2 as D (6 bases). This sample comprised peripheral blood, obtained in a trial of Ad26.COV2.S vaccine versus placebo. CDR3 nucleotide sequence: TGCGCCAGCAGCTTTGCTATGGAGGGCTCCTACAATGAGCAGTTCTTC. Protein product: CASSFAMEGSYNEQFF.